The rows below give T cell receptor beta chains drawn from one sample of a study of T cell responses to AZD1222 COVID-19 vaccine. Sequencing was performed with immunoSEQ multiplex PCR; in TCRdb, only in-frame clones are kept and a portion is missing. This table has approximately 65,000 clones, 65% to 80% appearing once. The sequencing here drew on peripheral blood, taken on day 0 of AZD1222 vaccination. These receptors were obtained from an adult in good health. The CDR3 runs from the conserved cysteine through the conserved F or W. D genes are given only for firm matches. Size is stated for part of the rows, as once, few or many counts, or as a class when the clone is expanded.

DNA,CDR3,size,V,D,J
TGCGCCAGCAGCCCATTTATGGGAAACACCATATATTTT,CASSPFMGNTIYF,few,TRBV5-1,-,TRBJ1-3
TGTGCCAGCAGCGTAGGCCTAGCGGGGGGGAGTCAAGAGACCCAGTACTTC,CASSVGLAGGSQETQYF,-,TRBV9,TRBD2,TRBJ2-5
TGTGCCAGCAGCCTTAACAGGTACGAGCAGTACTTC,CASSLNRYEQYF,-,TRBV3-1/TRBV3-2,-,TRBJ2-7
TGTGCCAGCAGTTACGGGACGGAGAATTCACCCCTCCACTTT,CASSYGTENSPLHF,-,TRBV6-5,-,TRBJ1-6
TGCGCCAGCAGTGAGGCCCACGACCTTTACAATGAGCAGTTCTTC,CASSEAHDLYNEQFF,-,TRBV10-1,-,TRBJ2-1
TGTGCCAGCTCACCCGTCTCTCAGAATAATTCACCCCTCCACTTT,CASSPVSQNNSPLHF,-,TRBV18,-,TRBJ1-6
TGTGCCAGCAGCGCCACTAGCGGGGACCTGACCCAGTACTTC,CASSATSGDLTQYF,-,TRBV9,TRBD2,TRBJ2-5
TGTGCCATCAGTGAGAGTCCCACACTCCGCTCTGGAAACACCATATATTTT,CAISESPTLRSGNTIYF,-,TRBV10-3,-,TRBJ1-3
TGTGCCAGTAGGGGTTGGGGCAGGGAGCACGAGCAGTACTTC,CASRGWGREHEQYF,few,TRBV19,-,TRBJ2-7
TGCAGTGCAGGGGGCACAGATACGCAGTATTTT,CSAGGTDTQYF,-,TRBV20-1,-,TRBJ2-3
TGTGCCAGCAGCCCCCGTACTCGGCCCAATGAGCAGTTCTTC,CASSPRTRPNEQFF,-,TRBV4-2,-,TRBJ2-1
TGTGCCAGCAGAATGACTAGCGGGGGTTACGAGCAGTACTTC,CASRMTSGGYEQYF,-,TRBV5-6,TRBD2,TRBJ2-7
TGCGCCAGCAGCTCCGGCAGGGGCTCTGAAGCTTTCTTT,CASSSGRGSEAFF,-,TRBV5-1,-,TRBJ1-1
TGTGCCAGCAGCTTAGGAGCAGGGGGAGTGTACGAGCAGTACTTC,CASSLGAGGVYEQYF,-,TRBV7-6,TRBD1,TRBJ2-7
TGTGCCAGCAGCCCGGGGACTAGCGGGGCGACCCAGTACTTC,CASSPGTSGATQYF,-,TRBV7-2,TRBD2,TRBJ2-5
TGCGCCAGCACCCCTAGGACAGGCGTAGATATGAACACTGAAGCTTTCTTT,CASTPRTGVDMNTEAFF,-,TRBV10-2,TRBD1,TRBJ1-1
TGTGCCAGCAGCGTGGGGGGCGCCTCCTACAATGAGCAGTTCTTC,CASSVGGASYNEQFF,few,TRBV9,-,TRBJ2-1
TGTGCCAGCAGTTTAAGGGGCACTGGAAACACCATATATTTT,CASSLRGTGNTIYF,-,TRBV28,-,TRBJ1-3
TGTGCCAGCACCAACACACGGGGGGGCCAAGGGACCCAGTACTTC,CASTNTRGGQGTQYF,-,TRBV6-5,TRBD2,TRBJ2-5
TGCGCCAGCAGCCTTTCCGGGACAGGGAACACAGATACGCAGTATTTT,CASSLSGTGNTDTQYF,-,TRBV4-1,TRBD1,TRBJ2-3
TGCGCCAGCAGCCTTGGGAGCACCAGGAGCTCTGAAGCTTTCTTT,CASSLGSTRSSEAFF,-,TRBV5-1,-,TRBJ1-1
TGTGCCAGCAGCTGGGACAGGGGGGTCTCGGCCTCCTACGAGCAGTACTTC,CASSWDRGVSASYEQYF,-,TRBV5-4,TRBD1,TRBJ2-7
TGTGCCAGCAGCTTAACTAGCGGGGGGGCCGGCAATGAGCAGTTCTTC,CASSLTSGGAGNEQFF,few,TRBV7-2,TRBD2,TRBJ2-1
TGTGCCAGCGGGGTTAAGCGGGCAGGGGTCCAAGAGACCCAGTACTTC,CASGVKRAGVQETQYF,-,TRBV7-2,-,TRBJ2-5
TGTGCCAGCAGCTTCGGCCCCTCTGGAGCTTTCTTT,CASSFGPSGAFF,-,TRBV5-4,-,TRBJ1-1
TGTGCCATCCCCCAGGGTCATGGCTACACCTTC,CAIPQGHGYTF,few,TRBV19,-,TRBJ1-2
TGTGCCAGCAGCTTAGAGGACGGTGTCTTTACAGATACGCAGTATTTT,CASSLEDGVFTDTQYF,-,TRBV7-8,-,TRBJ2-3
TGTGCCAGCACACATAGGGAGGATAATCAGCCCCAGCATTTT,CASTHREDNQPQHF,-,TRBV6-6,-,TRBJ1-5
TGTGCCAGCAGTTACCAGACAGGGGGTGGTGGCAATCAGCCCCAGCATTTT,CASSYQTGGGGNQPQHF,-,TRBV6-2/TRBV6-3,TRBD1,TRBJ1-5
TGTGCCAGCAGCTTAGGCCAGGGAGGGCCCTACGAGCAGTACTTC,CASSLGQGGPYEQYF,-,TRBV5-5,TRBD2,TRBJ2-7
TGTGCCAGCAGCCAAGATCCGCAGAAAAAAATGAACACTGAAGCTTTCTTT,CASSQDPQKKMNTEAFF,-,TRBV3-1/TRBV3-2,-,TRBJ1-1
TGTGCCAGCAGCCAAGTTTTCACTAGCGGGGGTCAAGAGACCCAGTACTTC,CASSQVFTSGGQETQYF,-,TRBV4-2,TRBD2,TRBJ2-5
TGTGCCAGCAGTGGGACGCCCGACTATGGCTACACCTTC,CASSGTPDYGYTF,-,TRBV2,-,TRBJ1-2
TGTGCCAGCAGCGTGACCCCTAGGACAGGGGGCGAGGGCACAGATACGCAGTATTTT,CASSVTPRTGGEGTDTQYF,once,TRBV9,TRBD1,TRBJ2-3
TGTGCCACCAGTGATGGGACAGAAATCAATGAGCAGTTCTTC,CATSDGTEINEQFF,-,TRBV24-1,TRBD1,TRBJ2-1
TGCAGTGCCCAGGGGTATGGCTACACCTTC,CSAQGYGYTF,once,TRBV20-1,-,TRBJ1-2
TGTGCCAGCAGCTTAGTAGCGGGGGGCCTTAGCTCCTACGAGCAGTACTTC,CASSLVAGGLSSYEQYF,-,TRBV7-2,TRBD2,TRBJ2-7
TGTGCCAGCAGCGGCCCGGGACAGGGGTGGAGCACTGAAGCTTTCTTT,CASSGPGQGWSTEAFF,once,TRBV5-5,TRBD1,TRBJ1-1
TGTGCCAGCAGCTTAATCGGGGGGGCCTCAGATACGCAGTATTTT,CASSLIGGASDTQYF,-,TRBV7-2,TRBD2,TRBJ2-3
TGCGCCAGCACCCTAAGCGGGGCGGTGACCTACGAGCAGTACTTC,CASTLSGAVTYEQYF,-,TRBV10-2,TRBD2,TRBJ2-7
TGTGCCAGCACCTTGACGTTCCCTAGGGGGAATTCACCCCTCCACTTT,CASTLTFPRGNSPLHF,-,TRBV6-6,-,TRBJ1-6
TGTGCCAGCAGCTTAGATGGGGCAGTGGGTGAAAAACTGTTTTTT,CASSLDGAVGEKLFF,-,TRBV11-2,-,TRBJ1-4
TGCGCCAGCAGCCAAGTCGGTCCGAGTGGAAACACCATATATTTT,CASSQVGPSGNTIYF,-,TRBV4-1,-,TRBJ1-3
TGTGCTAGTGGTTTGGCACTGAGGACCGAAGCAACTAATGAAAAACTGTTTTTT,CASGLALRTEATNEKLFF,-,TRBV12-5,-,TRBJ1-4
TGTGCCAGCAGTTCGAGGACAAATAATTCACCCCTCCACTTT,CASSSRTNNSPLHF,-,TRBV27,-,TRBJ1-6
TGTGCCAGCTCACCTAACAGGGTCGTGACTCCCTTGAACACTGAAGCTTTCTTT,CASSPNRVVTPLNTEAFF,-,TRBV18,-,TRBJ1-1
TGTGCCAGCAGCGTCTTACGGGACAGCTTGGTCCCCAATGAGCAGTTCTTC,CASSVLRDSLVPNEQFF,-,TRBV5-6,TRBD1,TRBJ2-1